These 13 T cell receptor beta chains share one sample of origin, sequenced in a study of naive and memory T cell subsets (dated by TCRdb to about 2017). Libraries were prepared through UMI-ligation and nested PCR. Sequencing used an Illumina MiSeq. Four rounds of PCR, run with the SP2 primer together with nested alpha and beta constant region primers, were used to amplify the ligated cDNA. TCRdb reran the public reads through fastp at Q25 and MiXCR, keeping productive beta chains. Every entry covers one CDR3 protein and lists the most common genes and DNA from its rows. Present in this sample are around 25,000 distinct CDR3 sequences, nearly 6% of which were seen just once. The ten top clones hold under 7.5% of the sample. The treatment or condition label, as the study defines it: skin biopsy from PPD injection site in Mantoux-positive individual. Using 3' ligation of a UMI-containing oligonucleotide to TCR cDNA, the study laid out a robust and sensitive protocol to amplify, sequence and analyze TCRs.

The sequencing here drew on skin, taken from a tuberculin skin test site. The source is an adult in good health.

This clonotype was seen ten or more times. In DNA, the CDR3 is TGTGCCAGCAGCACCCGGGACAGGGGAAGTGAGAGATCACCCCTCCACTTT. Amino acid sequence: CASSTRDRGSERSPLHF. V usage is TRBV3-2 and J usage is TRBJ1-6; the DNA was not compared with TRBD1, the D call given in the table. TRBV3-2 is tagged as a pseudogene. The CDR3 extends over 17 amino acids.

Many counts were recorded for this clonotype. This sequence joins TRBV20-1 and TRBJ2-2; 13 bases line up with TRBD2. The CDR3 totals 18 residues. The V gene's germline CDR1 is DFQATT and CDR2 SNEGSKA (reference sequence). Trimming took 5 bases from V and 7 from J; bases not matched to a gene: 16. DNA for the CDR3: TGCAGTGCTCACCCACAGGGGCAGACTAGCGGGAGGTACGGGGAGCTGTTTTTT. Its protein product is CSAHPQGQTSGRYGELFF.

This clonotype was observed many times. The V gene is TRBV7-9, the J gene TRBJ2-1; TRBD2 is a possible D gene (5 bases). The CDR3 runs to 17 residues. Germline V CDR1 and CDR2: SEHNR, FQNEAQ (reference sequence). V was cut by 1 base and J by 0 bases, with 13 bases left in between. DNA of the CDR3: TGTGCCAGCAGCTTAGTCATTAGCGAGAGCTCCTACAATGAGCAGTTCTTC. Its translation is CASSLVISESSYNEQFF.

The chain has TRBV6-2 or TRBV6-3 and TRBJ1-2, with D perhaps TRBD1 (6 bases). Germline CDR1 and CDR2: MNHEY and SVGEGT. V was shortened by 7 bases and J by 4 bases, with 13 bases between the two germline ends. The CDR3 runs to 13 residues. The chain's CDR3 is CASNPDSTYGYTF. The DNA of the CDR3 is TGTGCCAGCAATCCGGACAGCACCTATGGCTACACCTTC.

This clonotype was seen many times. V and J are TRBV7-2 and TRBJ2-2, with 7 nucleotides matching TRBD1. The germline gives CDR1 SGHTA, CDR2 FQGNSA. V was pared by 2 bases and J by 6 bases, with 9 bases of the junction left unmatched. The CDR3 covers 16 residues. The CDR3: CASSLRGQGGPGELFF. As DNA, the CDR3 is TGTGCCAGCAGCTTAAGGGGGCAAGGGGGCCCCGGGGAGCTGTTTTTT.

This clonotype was found a few times. This rearrangement joins TRBV7-2 to TRBJ1-6, with D perhaps matching TRBD1 (6 bases). V was shortened by 1 base and J by 7 bases, with 20 bases between the two germline ends. The CDR3 contains 18 residues. CDR1 and CDR2 (germline): SGHTA, FQGNSA. CDR3 in amino acids: CASSLVQHWTVPNSPLHF. CDR3 DNA sequence: TGTGCCAGCAGCTTAGTCCAACACTGGACAGTTCCCAATTCACCCCTCCACTTT.

Many counts were recorded for this clonotype. The genes are TRBV4-3 and TRBJ2-1, with 14 positions matching TRBD2. The CDR3 consists of 20 residues. Germline V CDR1 and CDR2: LGHNA, YSLEER. With 0 bases clipped from V and 0 bases from J, the junction kept 7 bases outside the gene matches. The CDR3 DNA reads as TGCGCCAGCAGCCAAGAAGGACTAGCGGGAGGCGATAACTCCTACAATGAGCAGTTCTTC. Protein sequence: CASSQEGLAGGDNSYNEQFF.

This clonotype came up a few times. Since a much larger clone is just one base distant, this may be a read error. The chain joins TRBV4-1 to TRBJ1-2, with 8 nucleotides matching TRBD1. Germline V gene data show CDR1 as MGHRA and CDR2 as YSYEKL. The CDR3 length is 16 residues. The CDR3 DNA reads TGCGCCAGCAGCCAAGACGTATACAGGGGGAACTATGGCGACACCTTC. Amino acid sequence: CASSQDVYRGNYGDTF.

This clonotype was counted ten times or more. The V gene is TRBV6-2 or TRBV6-3, the J gene TRBJ1-2, with 8 bases aligning to TRBD1. J lost 4 bases, V lost 2 bases, and 9 bases had no gene match. This CDR3 is 16 amino acids long. From germline, CDR1 is MNHEY and CDR2 SVGEGT. The CDR3 reads CASSYEGPGGPYGYTF. The CDR3 DNA is TGTGCCAGCAGTTACGAAGGGCCAGGGGGCCCCTATGGCTACACCTTC.

For this clonotype: A much larger clone is a single base away; this may be a read error. It is likely a read error, because the conserved phenylalanine at the end of the CDR3 is missing. The rearrangement joins TRBV7-9 to TRBJ2-3, with 8 positions matching TRBD1. Trimming cost V 5 bases and J 10 bases; bases outside gene matches: 11. This CDR3 is built from 14 residues. The germline CDR1 and CDR2 sequences are SEHNR and FQNEAQ (reference sequence). CDR3 loop: CASSLGQGPTAQYS. CDR3 DNA: TGTGCCAGCAGCCTAGGACAGGGCCCCACGGCGCAGTATTCT.

The rearrangement joins TRBV5-4 to TRBJ1-6; D remains unclear. The CDR3 runs 15 residues. V shed 2 bases and J shed 9 bases, with 15 bases lying between them. Germline lookup yields CDR1 SGHNT and CDR2 YYREEE (reference sequence). The CDR3 loop reads CASSFAEDGRSPLHF. The CDR3 DNA is TGTGCCAGCAGCTTCGCGGAGGATGGGCGTTCACCCCTCCACTTT.

In this sample, this clonotype turned up many times. The chain joins TRBV4-1 to TRBJ2-1; the match to TRBD2 covers 7 bases. Germline V gives CDR1 MGHRA, CDR2 YSYEKL. This CDR3 comprises 15 residues. With V trimmed by 0 bases and J by 8 bases, 7 bases remained unmatched. The CDR3 DNA reads TGCGCCAGCAGCCAAGATGGCACTAGCGCCGATGAGCAGTTCTTC. Its translation is CASSQDGTSADEQFF.

This clonotype was picked up many times. The chain has TRBV18 and TRBJ2-7; D tentatively reads TRBD1 or TRBD2 (5 bases each). The CDR3 runs to 15 residues. Germline values: CDR1 KGHSH, CDR2 LQKENI. V gave up 3 bases and J gave up 2 bases, with 14 bases separating them. The CDR3 protein is CASSPQPGTTYEQYF. CDR3 nucleotides: TGTGCCAGCTCACCCCAACCCGGGACCACCTACGAGCAGTACTTC.